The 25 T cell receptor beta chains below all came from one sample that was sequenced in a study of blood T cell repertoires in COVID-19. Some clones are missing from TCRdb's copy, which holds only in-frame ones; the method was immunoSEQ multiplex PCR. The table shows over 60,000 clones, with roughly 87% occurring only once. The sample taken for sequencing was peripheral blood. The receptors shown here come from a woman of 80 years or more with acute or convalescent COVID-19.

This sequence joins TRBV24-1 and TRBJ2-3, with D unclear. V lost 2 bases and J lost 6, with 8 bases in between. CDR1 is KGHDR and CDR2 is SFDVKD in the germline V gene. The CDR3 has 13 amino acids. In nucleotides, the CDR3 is TGTGCCACCAGTGATTCTAGTGTGGATACGCAGTATTTT. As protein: CATSDSSVDTQYF.

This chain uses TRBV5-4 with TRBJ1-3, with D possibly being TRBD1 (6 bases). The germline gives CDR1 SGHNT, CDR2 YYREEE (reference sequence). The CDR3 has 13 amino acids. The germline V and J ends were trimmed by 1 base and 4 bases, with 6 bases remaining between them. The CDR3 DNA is TGTGCCAGCAGCTTGACAGGGGGAAACACCATATATTTT. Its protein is CASSLTGGNTIYF.

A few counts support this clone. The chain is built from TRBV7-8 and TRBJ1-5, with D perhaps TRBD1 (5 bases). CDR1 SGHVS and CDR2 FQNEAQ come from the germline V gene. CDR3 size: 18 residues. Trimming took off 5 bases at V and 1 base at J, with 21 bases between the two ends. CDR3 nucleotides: TGTGCCAGCAGCCCCCAACCCCCGGAGGGGCGGAGCAATCAGCCCCAGCATTTT. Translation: CASSPQPPEGRSNQPQHF.

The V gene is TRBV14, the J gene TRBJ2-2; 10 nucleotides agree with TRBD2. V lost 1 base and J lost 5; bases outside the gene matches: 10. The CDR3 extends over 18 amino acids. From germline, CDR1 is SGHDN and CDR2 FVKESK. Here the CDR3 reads CASSQVTGTSVKTGELFF. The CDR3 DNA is TGTGCCAGCAGCCAAGTGACCGGGACTAGCGTTAAAACCGGGGAGCTGTTTTTT.

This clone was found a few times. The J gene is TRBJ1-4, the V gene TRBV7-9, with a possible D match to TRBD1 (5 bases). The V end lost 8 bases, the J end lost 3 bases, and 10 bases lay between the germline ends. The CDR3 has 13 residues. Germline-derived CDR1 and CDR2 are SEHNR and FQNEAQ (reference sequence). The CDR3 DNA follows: TGTGCCAGCGCGACGGGGGCTAATGAAAAACTGTTTTTT. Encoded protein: CASATGANEKLFF.

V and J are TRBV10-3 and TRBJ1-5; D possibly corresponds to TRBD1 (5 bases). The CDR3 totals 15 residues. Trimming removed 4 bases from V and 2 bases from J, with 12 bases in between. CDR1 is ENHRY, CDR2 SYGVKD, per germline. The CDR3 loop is CAISAGEGGNQPQHF. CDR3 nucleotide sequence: TGTGCCATCAGTGCGGGGGAAGGAGGCAATCAGCCCCAGCATTTT.

CDR3 bases: TGTGCCAGTAGTATCGGACAGGGGTTCAAGCCCCAGCATTTT. It specifies CASSIGQGFKPQHF. This chain uses TRBV19 with TRBJ1-5; TRBD1 agrees at 9 bases. This CDR3 comprises 14 residues. V shed 3 bases and J 8 bases; nucleotides not matched to a gene: 5. Germline V gene sequence: CDR1 LNHDA, CDR2 SQIVND (reference sequence).

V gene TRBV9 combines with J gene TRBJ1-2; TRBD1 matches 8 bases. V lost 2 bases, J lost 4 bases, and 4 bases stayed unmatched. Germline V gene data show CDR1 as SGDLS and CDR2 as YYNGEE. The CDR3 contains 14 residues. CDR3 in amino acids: CASSVGTGAYGYTF. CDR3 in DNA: TGTGCCAGCAGCGTGGGGACAGGAGCCTATGGCTACACCTTC.

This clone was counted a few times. The DNA for the CDR3 is TGCGCCAGCAGCTGGGGACAGGGGGCCTACGAGCAGTACTTC. As protein: CASSWGQGAYEQYF. The gene calls are TRBV5-1 and TRBJ2-7, with TRBD1 matching 11 bases. CDR1 and CDR2 (germline): SGHRS, YFSETQ. V dropped 3 bases and J dropped 2; count of bases not matched to a gene: 1. The CDR3 contains 14 residues.

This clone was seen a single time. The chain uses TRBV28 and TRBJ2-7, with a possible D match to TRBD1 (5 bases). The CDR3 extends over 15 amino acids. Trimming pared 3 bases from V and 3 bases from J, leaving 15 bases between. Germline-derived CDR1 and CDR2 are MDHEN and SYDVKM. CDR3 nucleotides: TGTGCCAGCAGTTTCAGGGATTGGTCTTTCTACGAGCAGTACTTC. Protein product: CASSFRDWSFYEQYF.

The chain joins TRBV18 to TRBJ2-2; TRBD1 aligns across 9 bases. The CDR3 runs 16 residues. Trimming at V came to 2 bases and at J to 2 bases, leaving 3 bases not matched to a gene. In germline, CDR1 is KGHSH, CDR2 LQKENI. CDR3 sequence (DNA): TGTGCCAGCTCACCAGGGACAGGGCTAAACACCGGGGAGCTGTTTTTT. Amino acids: CASSPGTGLNTGELFF.

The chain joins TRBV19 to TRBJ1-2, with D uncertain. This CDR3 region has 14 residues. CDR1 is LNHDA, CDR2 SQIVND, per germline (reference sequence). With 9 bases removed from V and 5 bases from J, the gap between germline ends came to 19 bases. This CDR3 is CASARGGWGYGYTF. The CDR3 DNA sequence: TGTGCCAGCGCTCGGGGTGGATGGGGTTATGGCTACACCTTC.

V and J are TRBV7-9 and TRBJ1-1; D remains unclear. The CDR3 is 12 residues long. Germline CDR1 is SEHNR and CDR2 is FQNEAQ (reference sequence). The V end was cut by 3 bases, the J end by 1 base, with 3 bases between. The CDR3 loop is CASSFGNTEAFF. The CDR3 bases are TGTGCCAGCAGCTTCGGGAACACTGAAGCTTTCTTT.

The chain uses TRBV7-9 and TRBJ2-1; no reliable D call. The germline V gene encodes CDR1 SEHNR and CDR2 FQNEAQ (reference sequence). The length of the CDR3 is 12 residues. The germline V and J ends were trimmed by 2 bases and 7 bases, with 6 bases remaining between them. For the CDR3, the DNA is TGTGCCAGCAGCTTACAGAGGAATGAGCAGTTCTTC. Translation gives CASSLQRNEQFF.

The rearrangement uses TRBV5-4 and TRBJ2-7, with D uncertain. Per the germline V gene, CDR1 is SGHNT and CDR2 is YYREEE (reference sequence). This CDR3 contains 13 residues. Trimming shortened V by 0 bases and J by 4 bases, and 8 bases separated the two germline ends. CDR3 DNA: TGTGCCAGCAGCTTGGCTCCCCAGTACGAGCAGTACTTC. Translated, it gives CASSLAPQYEQYF.

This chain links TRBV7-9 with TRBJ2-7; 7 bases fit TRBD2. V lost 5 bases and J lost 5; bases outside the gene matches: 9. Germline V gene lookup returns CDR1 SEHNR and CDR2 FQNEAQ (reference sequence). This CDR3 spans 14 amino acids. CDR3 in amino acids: CASSRMGGFDEQYF. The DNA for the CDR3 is TGTGCCAGCAGCCGCATGGGGGGGTTCGACGAGCAGTACTTC.

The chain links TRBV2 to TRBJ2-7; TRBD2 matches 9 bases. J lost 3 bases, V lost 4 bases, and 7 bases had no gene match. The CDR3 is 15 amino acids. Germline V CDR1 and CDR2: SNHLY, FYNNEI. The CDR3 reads CASSVTSGGDYEQYF. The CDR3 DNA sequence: TGTGCCAGCAGTGTGACTAGCGGAGGTGACTACGAGCAGTACTTC. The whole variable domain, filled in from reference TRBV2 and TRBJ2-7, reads EPEVTQTPSHQVTQMGQEVILRCVPISNHLYFYWYRQILGQKVEFLVSFYNNEISEKSEIFDDQFSVERPDGSNFTLKIRSTKLEDSAMYFCASSVTSGGDYEQYFGPGTRLTVT.

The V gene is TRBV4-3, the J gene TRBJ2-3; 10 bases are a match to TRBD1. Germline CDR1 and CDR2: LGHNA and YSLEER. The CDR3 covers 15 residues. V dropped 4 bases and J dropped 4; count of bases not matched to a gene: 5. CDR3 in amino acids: CASSRGQGVSDTQYF. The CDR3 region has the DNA TGCGCCAGCAGCCGAGGACAGGGGGTATCAGATACGCAGTATTTT.

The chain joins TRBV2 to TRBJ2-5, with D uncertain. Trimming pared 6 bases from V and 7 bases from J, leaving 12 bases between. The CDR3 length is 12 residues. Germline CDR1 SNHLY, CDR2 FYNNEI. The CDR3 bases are TGTGCCAGCAGCGGTCGATCAGGGACCCAGTACTTC. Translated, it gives CASSGRSGTQYF. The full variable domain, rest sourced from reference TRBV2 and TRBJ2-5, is EPEVTQTPSHQVTQMGQEVILRCVPISNHLYFYWYRQILGQKVEFLVSFYNNEISEKSEIFDDQFSVERPDGSNFTLKIRSTKLEDSAMYFCASSGRSGTQYFGPGTRLLVL.

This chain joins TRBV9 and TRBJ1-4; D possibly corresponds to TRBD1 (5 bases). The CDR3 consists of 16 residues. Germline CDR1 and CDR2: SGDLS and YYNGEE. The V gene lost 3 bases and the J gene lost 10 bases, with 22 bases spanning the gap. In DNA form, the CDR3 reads TGTGCCAGCAGCGCGACACCGGGTCCGGGGGAGGGAAAACTGTTTTTT. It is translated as CASSATPGPGEGKLFF.

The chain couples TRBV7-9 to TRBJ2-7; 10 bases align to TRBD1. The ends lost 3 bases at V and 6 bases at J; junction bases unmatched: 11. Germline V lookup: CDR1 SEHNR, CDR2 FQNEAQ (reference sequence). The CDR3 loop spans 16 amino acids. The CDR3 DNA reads TGTGCCAGCAGCTTGGACCCGGGACAGGGGAGCTCCGAGCAGTACTTC. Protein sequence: CASSLDPGQGSSEQYF.

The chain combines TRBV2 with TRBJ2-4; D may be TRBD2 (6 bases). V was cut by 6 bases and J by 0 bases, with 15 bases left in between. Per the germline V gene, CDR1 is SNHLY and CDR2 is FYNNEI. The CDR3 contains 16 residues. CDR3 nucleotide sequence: TGTGCCAGCAGCGGGACTTCCCCCTTAGCCAAAAACATTCAGTACTTC. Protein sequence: CASSGTSPLAKNIQYF.

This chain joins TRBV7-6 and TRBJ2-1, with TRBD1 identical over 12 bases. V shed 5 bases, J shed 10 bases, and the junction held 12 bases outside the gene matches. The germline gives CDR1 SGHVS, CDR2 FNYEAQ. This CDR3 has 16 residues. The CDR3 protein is CASSTLRDRGRQEQFF. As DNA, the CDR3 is TGTGCCAGCAGCACACTCCGGGACAGGGGGCGGCAGGAGCAGTTCTTC.

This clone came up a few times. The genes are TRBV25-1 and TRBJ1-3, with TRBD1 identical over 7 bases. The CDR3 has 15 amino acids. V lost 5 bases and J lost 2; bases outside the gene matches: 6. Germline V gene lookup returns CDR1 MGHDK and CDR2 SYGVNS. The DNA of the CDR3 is TGTGCCAGCAGTCCTGCAGGGGGTCCTGGAAACACCATATATTTT. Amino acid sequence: CASSPAGGPGNTIYF.

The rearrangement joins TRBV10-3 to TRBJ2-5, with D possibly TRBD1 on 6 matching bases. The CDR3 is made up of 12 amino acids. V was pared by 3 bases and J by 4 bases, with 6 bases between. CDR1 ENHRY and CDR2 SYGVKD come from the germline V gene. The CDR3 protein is CAISEGGETQYF. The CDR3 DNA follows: TGTGCCATCAGTGAAGGGGGAGAGACCCAGTACTTC.